The 24 T cell receptor beta chains below were found in one sample sequenced in a study of cytomegalovirus exposure and HLA in healthy donors. The PCR made use of 60 Vbeta and 13 Jbeta primers. Data came from immunoSEQ multiplex PCR; TCRdb stores just in-frame clones and leaves some out. Reported are approximately 140,000 clones; the ten largest clones contain 2.7%. The sample was PBMCs. The source of these receptors is a man aged 35-49 years in good health and CMV-seronegative.

In DNA form, the CDR3 reads TGTGCCAGCAGCCCCAGGGAGGGGGGCACTGAAGCTTTCTTT. Protein sequence: CASSPREGGTEAFF. The chain couples TRBV5-4 to TRBJ1-1; TRBD1 might be the D (6 bases). This CDR3 has 14 residues. V was shortened by 4 bases and J by 4 bases, with 14 bases between the two germline ends. Germline CDR1 is SGHNT and CDR2 is YYREEE (reference sequence).

The chain has TRBV7-3 and TRBJ1-5; 7 bases line up with TRBD1. V lost 5 bases to trimming and J lost 0 bases; unmatched junction nucleotides: 13. The germline V gene encodes CDR1 SGHTA and CDR2 FQGTGA. This CDR3 region has 18 residues. CDR3 protein: CASSPVRGLNYSNQPQHF. The DNA for the CDR3 is TGTGCCAGCAGCCCTGTTAGGGGGCTTAATTATAGCAATCAGCCCCAGCATTTT.

The CDR3 nucleotides are TGCGCCAGCAGCACTCTTACAGGGGACACTGAAGCTTTCTTT. Residues: CASSTLTGDTEAFF. The J gene is TRBJ1-1, the V gene TRBV4-1, with 7 bases matching TRBD1. V shed 5 bases and J 3 bases; nucleotides not matched to a gene: 6. Germline V gene sequence: CDR1 MGHRA, CDR2 YSYEKL. The length of the CDR3 is 14 residues.

This chain uses TRBV5-5 with TRBJ2-7; a possible D gene is TRBD2 (6 bases). V dropped 5 bases and J dropped 3 bases, with 15 bases sitting between them. Per germline, CDR1 SGHKS and CDR2 YYEKEE (reference sequence). The CDR3 extends over 14 amino acids. For the CDR3, the DNA is TGTGCCAGCAGTCCCGGGGACTCTCGCTACGAGCAGTACTTC. As protein: CASSPGDSRYEQYF.

This chain links TRBV28 with TRBJ1-3; D is perhaps TRBD1 (6 bases). CDR1 is MDHEN and CDR2 is SYDVKM in the germline V gene. The V gene lost 8 bases and the J gene lost 11 bases, with 22 bases spanning the gap. The CDR3 runs to 14 residues. DNA of the CDR3: TGTGCCAGCGGTCGGACAGCCTCGGGTGTCGCCATATATTTT. Protein product: CASGRTASGVAIYF.

About this clone: The junction departs from germline at one end; a sequencing error may be responsible. The chain links TRBV6-5 to TRBJ1-4; 7 nucleotides line up with TRBD1. The CDR3 has 13 residues. CDR1 is MNHEY, CDR2 SVGAGI, per germline. CDR3 in amino acids: CASSKIQGDGIIF. The CDR3 DNA is TGTGCCAGCAGTAAAATTCAGGGGGACGGGATAATTTTT.

V gene TRBV7-2 combines with J gene TRBJ1-1; no definite D call. V gave up 5 bases and J gave up 1 base, with 11 bases separating them. CDR1 and CDR2 (germline): SGHTA, FQGNSA. The CDR3 is 14 amino acids. CDR3 protein: CASSPKPQNTEAFF. CDR3 DNA sequence: TGTGCCAGCAGCCCAAAGCCTCAGAACACTGAAGCTTTCTTT.

In the case of this clone: This specimen includes other DNA sequences encoding the same CDR3. As DNA, the CDR3 is TGTGCCAGCAGCCCTCCGGGACAGGGATATGGCTACACCTTC. Protein: CASSPPGQGYGYTF. The chain couples TRBV28 to TRBJ1-2; 9 bases map to TRBD1. The V gene end was trimmed by 6 bases and the J gene end by 5 bases; junction bases not matched to a gene: 7. There are 14 residues in the CDR3. In germline, CDR1 is MDHEN, CDR2 SYDVKM.

The chain is built from TRBV6-5 and TRBJ2-1; 10 bases are shared with TRBD2. The CDR3 is made up of 16 amino acids. The V gene end was trimmed by 2 bases and the J gene end by 7 bases; junction bases not matched to a gene: 8. CDR1 is MNHEY, CDR2 SVGAGI, per germline. CDR3 DNA: TGTGCCAGCAGTTACGCTGCTAGCGGGGGAAGTAATGAGCAGTTCTTC. This encodes CASSYAASGGSNEQFF.

V usage is TRBV4-1 and J usage is TRBJ1-4; TRBD1 agrees at 10 bases. Per the germline V gene, CDR1 is MGHRA and CDR2 is YSYEKL. The CDR3 has 14 residues. The J segment lost 5 bases and the V segment lost 10 bases, leaving 7 bases of the junction unmatched. CDR3 protein: CATAPGQGNEKLFF. CDR3 nucleotides: TGCGCCACGGCTCCGGGACAGGGGAATGAAAAACTGTTTTTT.

The chain is built from TRBV6-6 and TRBJ1-1; D perhaps matches TRBD1 (5 bases). CDR1 is MNHNY and CDR2 is SVGAGI in the germline V gene (reference sequence). This CDR3 spans 14 amino acids. V lost 2 bases to trimming and J lost 0 bases, with 7 bases between them. DNA of the CDR3: TGTGCCAGCAGTTACGACAGCGTGAACACTGAAGCTTTCTTT. It yields the protein CASSYDSVNTEAFF.

J is TRBJ1-1 and V is TRBV7-3; perhaps TRBD1 as D (5 bases). CDR3 length equals 14 residues. Trimming left V 3 bases short and J 5 bases short, with 13 bases between. Germline V gene lookup returns CDR1 SGHTA and CDR2 FQGTGA. The chain's CDR3 is CASSFQWGGTEAFF. The CDR3, as DNA: TGTGCCAGCAGCTTCCAATGGGGGGGGACTGAAGCTTTCTTT. The full variable domain, with the rest looked up from reference TRBV7-3 and TRBJ1-1, is GAGVSQTPSNKVTEKGKYVELRCDPISGHTALYWYRQSLGQGPEFLIYFQGTGAADDSGLPNDRFFAVRPEGSVSTLKIQRTERGDSAVYLCASSFQWGGTEAFFGQGTRLTVV.

The rearrangement links TRBV6-6 to TRBJ1-1, with D perhaps matching TRBD1 (5 bases). The germline V gene encodes CDR1 MNHNY and CDR2 SVGAGI (reference sequence). V shed 6 bases and J shed 4 bases, with 15 bases lying between them. CDR3 length equals 14 residues. The CDR3 region is CASSRGTPITEAFF. The CDR3 nucleotides are TGTGCCAGCAGCCGGGGGACCCCCATCACTGAAGCTTTCTTT.

V is TRBV5-6 and J is TRBJ2-7; 10 bases agree with TRBD1. Looked up from germline, CDR1 is SGHDT and CDR2 is YYEEEE. The CDR3 has 14 residues. V lost 4 bases to trimming and J lost 4 bases; unmatched junction nucleotides: 5. The chain's CDR3 is CASSRGTGAYEQYF. In DNA form, the CDR3 reads TGTGCCAGCAGCCGCGGGACAGGGGCATACGAGCAGTACTTC. Using reference TRBV5-6 and TRBJ2-7 for the parts outside the CDR3, the full variable domain is DAGVTQSPTHLIKTRGQQVTLRCSPKSGHDTVSWYQQALGQGPQFIFQYYEEEERQRGNFPDRFSGHQFPNYSSELNVNALLLGDSALYLCASSRGTGAYEQYFGPGTRLTVT.

V gene TRBV28 combines with J gene TRBJ2-7; 9 bases align to TRBD2. With 3 bases clipped from V and 6 bases from J, the junction kept 9 bases outside the gene matches. Germline assignment: CDR1 MDHEN and CDR2 SYDVKM. The CDR3 covers 15 residues. Here the CDR3 DNA reads TGTGCCAGCAGTTTGGCTAGCGGGGCCTTCGGCGAGCAGTACTTC. Translated, it gives CASSLASGAFGEQYF.

The genes are TRBV28 and TRBJ2-3; 7 bases match TRBD2. The CDR3 runs 16 residues. CDR1 is MDHEN, CDR2 SYDVKM, per germline. V shed 4 bases and J 5 bases; nucleotides not matched to a gene: 12. The chain's CDR3 is CASSSPAWGEGDTQYF. CDR3 DNA: TGTGCCAGCAGTTCTCCAGCATGGGGGGAGGGAGATACGCAGTATTTT.

This rearrangement joins TRBV18 to TRBJ2-7, with D uncertain. The CDR3 length is 12 residues. Germline CDR1 reads KGHSH; CDR2 reads LQKENI. Trimming left V 1 base short and J 2 bases short, with 3 bases between. CDR3 DNA: TGTGCCAGCTCACCACTCGCCTACGAGCAGTACTTC. Its translation: CASSPLAYEQYF.

The gene calls are TRBV19 and TRBJ1-5, with TRBD1 identical over 7 bases. V trimming: 3 bases; J trimming: 7 bases; junction bases outside the gene matches: 6. Germline loops: CDR1 LNHDA, CDR2 SQIVND (reference sequence). This CDR3 has 14 residues. For the CDR3, the DNA is TGTGCCAGTAGTATTGGACAGGTTCAGCAGCCCCAGCATTTT. This sequence encodes CASSIGQVQQPQHF. Based on the CDR3 plus reference TRBV19 and TRBJ1-5, the full variable domain is DGGITQSPKYLFRKEGQNVTLSCEQNLNHDAMYWYRQDPGQGLRLIYYSQIVNDFQKGDIAEGYSVSREKKESFPLTVTSAQKNPTAFYLCASSIGQVQQPQHFGDGTRLSIL.

The gene calls are TRBV7-9 and TRBJ2-5, with a possible D match to TRBD2 (6 bases). Germline values: CDR1 SEHNR, CDR2 FQNEAQ (reference sequence). This CDR3 region has 14 residues. The germline V and J ends were trimmed by 10 bases and 4 bases, with 19 bases remaining between them. The CDR3 coding sequence is TGTGCCACGGTCTTGGCGGCCGGGGGAGAGACCCAGTACTTC. Amino acids: CATVLAAGGETQYF.

The chain carries TRBV7-2 and TRBJ2-5, with 13 bases lining up with TRBD2. V shed 7 bases and J 3 bases; nucleotides not matched to a gene: 5. Germline V lookup: CDR1 SGHTA, CDR2 FQGNSA. This CDR3 comprises 15 residues. CDR3 in DNA: TGTGCCAGCACCCAGGGACTAGCGGGGAAAGAGACCCAGTACTTC. As protein: CASTQGLAGKETQYF.

The chain carries TRBV11-1 and TRBJ2-3; unclear D gene. In germline, CDR1 is SGHAT, CDR2 FQDESV (reference sequence). CDR3 length: 12 residues. Trimming cost V 0 bases and J 7 bases, with 5 bases left between them. CDR3 nucleotides: TGTGCCAGCAGCTTAGCCGACTATACGCAGTATTTT. It translates to CASSLADYTQYF. Together with reference TRBV11-1 and TRBJ2-3, the CDR3 gives the full variable domain: EAEVAQSPRYKITEKSQAVAFWCDPISGHATLYWYRQILGQGPELLVQFQDESVVDDSQLPKDRFSAERLKGVDSTLKIQPAELGDSAMYLCASSLADYTQYFGPGTRLTVL.

The gene calls are TRBV19 and TRBJ2-2; possibly TRBD1 for D (6 bases). The germline V gene has CDR1 LNHDA and CDR2 SQIVND (reference sequence). V was pared by 5 bases and J by 6 bases, with 13 bases between. The CDR3 spans 14 residues. The CDR3 region has the DNA TGTGCCAGTAGTTTGGGACCAGGGGCCGGGGAGCTGTTTTTT. Translated, it gives CASSLGPGAGELFF. Supplemented by reference TRBV19 and TRBJ2-2, the full variable domain reads DGGITQSPKYLFRKEGQNVTLSCEQNLNHDAMYWYRQDPGQGLRLIYYSQIVNDFQKGDIAEGYSVSREKKESFPLTVTSAQKNPTAFYLCASSLGPGAGELFFGEGSRLTVL.

J is TRBJ1-1 and V is TRBV6-1; D perhaps matches TRBD1 (5 bases). V was clipped by 6 bases and J by 1 base, with 9 bases between them. Germline V lookup: CDR1 MNHNS, CDR2 SASEGT. There are 13 residues in the CDR3. Written as DNA, the CDR3 is TGTGCCAGCAGGGCGGACAAGAACACTGAAGCTTTCTTT. Translating it yields CASRADKNTEAFF.

The rearrangement joins TRBV7-6 to TRBJ2-1; 12 bases agree with TRBD2. Unmatched junction bases numbered 3, after V lost 5 bases and J lost 1 base. CDR1 and CDR2 (germline): SGHVS, FNYEAQ. The CDR3 covers 16 residues. CDR3 in amino acids: CASSPGTSGSYNEQFF. The CDR3 DNA sequence: TGTGCCAGCAGCCCAGGGACTAGCGGGTCCTACAATGAGCAGTTCTTC.